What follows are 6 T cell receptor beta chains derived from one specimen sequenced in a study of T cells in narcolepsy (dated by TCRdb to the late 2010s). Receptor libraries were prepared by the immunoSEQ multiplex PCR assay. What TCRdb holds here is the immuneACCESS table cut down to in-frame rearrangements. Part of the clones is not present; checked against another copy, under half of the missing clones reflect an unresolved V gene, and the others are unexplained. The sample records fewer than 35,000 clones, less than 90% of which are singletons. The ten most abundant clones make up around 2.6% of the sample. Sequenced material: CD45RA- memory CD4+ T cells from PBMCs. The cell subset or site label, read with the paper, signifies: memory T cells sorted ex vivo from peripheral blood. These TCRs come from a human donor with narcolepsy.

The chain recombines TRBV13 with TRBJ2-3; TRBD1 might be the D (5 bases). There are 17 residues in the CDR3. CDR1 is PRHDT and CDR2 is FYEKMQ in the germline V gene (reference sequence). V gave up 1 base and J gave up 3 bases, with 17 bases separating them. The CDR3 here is CASSLAVGPRRTDTQYF. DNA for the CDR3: TGTGCCAGCAGCTTAGCGGTGGGGCCAAGAAGGACAGATACGCAGTATTTT.

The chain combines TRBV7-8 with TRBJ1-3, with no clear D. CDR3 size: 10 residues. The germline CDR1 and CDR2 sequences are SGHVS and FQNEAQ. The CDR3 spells CKRPGNTIYF. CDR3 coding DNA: TGTAAGAGACCTGGAAACACCATATATTTT. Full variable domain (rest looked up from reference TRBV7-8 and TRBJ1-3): GAGVSQSPRYKVAKRGQDVALRCDPISGHVSLFWYQQALGQGPEFLTYFQNEAQLDKSGLPSDRFFAERPEGSVSTLKIQRTQQEDSAVYLCKRPGNTIYFGEGSWLTVV.

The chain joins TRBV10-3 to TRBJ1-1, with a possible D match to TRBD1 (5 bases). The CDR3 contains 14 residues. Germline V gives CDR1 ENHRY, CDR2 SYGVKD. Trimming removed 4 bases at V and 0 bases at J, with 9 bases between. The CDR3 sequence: CAISADSMNTEAFF. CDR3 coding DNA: TGTGCCATCAGTGCTGACAGCATGAACACTGAAGCTTTCTTT.

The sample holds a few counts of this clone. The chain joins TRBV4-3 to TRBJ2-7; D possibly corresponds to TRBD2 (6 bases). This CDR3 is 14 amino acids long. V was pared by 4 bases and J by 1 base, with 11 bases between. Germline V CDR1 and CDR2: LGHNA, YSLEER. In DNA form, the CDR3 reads TGCGCCAGCAGCCCCGTTCGGGGGTCCTACGAGCAGTACTTC. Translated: CASSPVRGSYEQYF.

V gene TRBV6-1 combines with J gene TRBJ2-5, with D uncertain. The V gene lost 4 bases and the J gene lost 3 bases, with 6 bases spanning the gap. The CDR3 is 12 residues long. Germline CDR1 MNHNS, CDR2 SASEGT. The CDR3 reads CASSVKKETQYF. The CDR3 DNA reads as TGTGCCAGCAGTGTCAAGAAAGAGACCCAGTACTTC.

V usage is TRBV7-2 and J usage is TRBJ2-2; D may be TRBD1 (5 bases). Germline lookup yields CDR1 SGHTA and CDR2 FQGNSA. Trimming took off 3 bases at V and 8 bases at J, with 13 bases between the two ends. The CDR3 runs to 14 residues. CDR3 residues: CASSFGRAGGELFF. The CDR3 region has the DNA TGTGCCAGCAGCTTCGGCAGGGCTGGGGGGGAGCTGTTTTTT. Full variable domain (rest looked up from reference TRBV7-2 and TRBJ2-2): GAGVSQSPSNKVTEKGKDVELRCDPISGHTALYWYRQSLGQGLEFLIYFQGNSAPDKSGLPSDRFSAERTGGSVSTLTIQRTQQEDSAVYLCASSFGRAGGELFFGEGSRLTVL.